The present T cell receptor (beta chain) was sequenced within a study of monozygotic twins with inflammatory bowel disease (dated by TCRdb to the late 2010s). A note on the overall study: The complete study included about 30 monozygotic twin pairs: 19 IBD-discordant Danish pairs and nine German pairs, of which four were IBD-concordant and five were IBD-discordant. Each individual had, on average, about 151 000 unique TCRalpha sequences and 181 000 unique TCRbeta sequences available for analysis. Disease-associated traits were sought mainly through comparisons between IBD patients and their genetically identical healthy co-twins within discordant pairs.

Reading from cysteine to phenylalanine, the CDR3 counts 14 amino acids. The DNA sequence is not available. Taken from the germline V gene (reference sequence), the CDR1 and CDR2 loops are DFQATT and SNEGSKA. The investigation overall reported the following: Different T cell subtypes could not be distinguished in the analysis. Concordant and discordant twins showed no difference in repertoire similarity, possibly because of limited statistical power. Because patients were on differing immunosuppressive treatments, the repertoires may have picked up extra background noise and inter-individual variability. Compared with healthy twins, IBD patients had fewer clonotypes in common with other individuals, a difference most pronounced in patients showing signs of disease activity. The results gave no support for a single strong signal or clonotype linked to IBD. A decrease in TCRbeta repertoire diversity, as measured by inverse Simpson index, was observed in IBD patients compared with their healthy co-twins.

The receptor library was made with 5' RACE. Preparation of each TCR library used roughly 3,300 ng of total RNA. For each sample, cDNA was synthesized in eight separate reactions using SMARTScribe reverse transcriptase. During cDNA synthesis, unique molecular identifiers containing a 6-nucleotide sample barcode were introduced by template switching. TCRalpha and TCRbeta cDNA was amplified in two nested PCRs of around 15 and 10 cycles, and bead purification was carried out after each PCR. Before amplification, the cDNA was treated with uracil DNA-glycosylase and purified using the QIAquick PCR purification kit. The second PCR added Illumina TruSeq-compatible adapters along with sample-specific barcodes. Library quality and concentration were assessed using TapeStation and Qubit, and roughly 5.5 ng of each library was pooled. Pooled libraries were sequenced on an Illumina HiSeq2500 single-index Rapid Run with 2 x 100 bp reads and custom sequencing primers. In the original analysis: MiGEC version 1.2.6 was used for UMI-based consensus assembly, which corrected PCR and sequencing errors. MiXCR version 2.1.1 handled V(D)J alignment, clonotype assembly and CDR3 extraction. To normalise gene usage, clonotype sharing and MAIT/NKT TCR abundance, the analysis used the top 1000, 10 000 and 20 000 clonotypes per sample. After downsampling to 27 000 UMIs, diversity was calculated as the inverse Simpson index using the vegan R package. Paired Mann-Whitney U tests on discordant twin pairs were used, with Benjamini-Hochberg multiple-testing correction. TCRdb reprocessed the reads and provides one entry for every CDR3 protein sequence; no DNA is given. The V and J calls come from TCRdb's annotation, not from the publication. The sample table on file contains 300,000 to 350,000 distinct CDR3 sequences. Of the sample, around 2% is held by the ten largest clones.

Concerning this clonotype itself: No cognate antigen has been identified for it.

A 2.5 ml peripheral blood sample was drawn into PAXgene tubes per donor and stored at -80°C. Without any T cell sorting, total RNA was extracted from whole blood using the PAXgene blood miRNA kit on an automated QIAcube. Peripheral blood from monozygotic twin pairs concordant or discordant for inflammatory bowel disease was subjected to deep TCRalpha and TCRbeta repertoire profiling with unique molecular barcoding. For every twin pair, smoking habits were documented, and each individual was categorised as a current, former or never smoker. This clonotype originated in a human donor with ulcerative colitis or Crohn's disease, or a healthy co-twin of an affected twin (not recorded which). The sequencing input was blood. Recombination connected TRBV20-1 to TRBJ1-1; the TCRdb D gene call, TRBD1, has no DNA to confirm it. The CDR3 protein sequence reads: CSARAPGQDTEAFF.